This T cell receptor beta chain was obtained from a study of T cell responses to AZD1222 COVID-19 vaccine. Study findings and constraints: Two doses of AZD1222 preceded a rise in Spike-specific TCR breadth and depth. The reported proportion of spike-specific TCRs targeting unmutated variant regions was nearly half.

Data came from immunoSEQ multiplex PCR; TCRdb stores just in-frame clones and leaves some out. This table has more than 110,000 clones, approximately 90% appearing once. Points on this clone: Its antigen remains unidentified.

Trimming took off 4 bases at V and 10 bases at J, with 28 bases between the two ends. Germline assignment: CDR1 LGHDT and CDR2 YNNKEL (reference sequence). The CDR3 sequence is 17 residues long. This chain uses TRBV3-1 (or the pseudogene TRBV3-2) with TRBJ1-1, with a weak D call TRBD1 (5 bases). Specimen: peripheral blood, collected on day 0 of AZD1222 vaccination. The clonotype originates from an adult in good health. The CDR3 loop reads CASSRGTQGLHSVGAFF. In DNA, the CDR3 is TGTGCCAGCAGCCGGGGCACCCAGGGTTTGCACTCCGTAGGAGCTTTCTTT.